The 28 T cell receptor beta chains given below trace back to one sample, sequenced in a study of molecular identifiers for immune sequencing clone quantification. One entry per CDR3 protein results from TCRdb running MiXCR on the PCR reads. The data show approximately 590,000 distinct CDR3 sequences, with about 25% seen just once and about 0.84% held by the top ten. Sequencing used naive CD8+ T cells from blood, with Jurkat cell RNA spiked in. Subset indicated: FACS-sorted CD8+CD4-CCR7+CD45RA+ naive T cells. These receptors were collected from a human donor in good health. Some libraries in this study had Jurkat cell RNA spiked in.

This clonotype was seen a handful of times. This rearrangement joins TRBV7-9 to TRBJ1-1; TRBD1 agrees at 8 bases. The germline gives CDR1 SEHNR, CDR2 FQNEAQ (reference sequence). The V segment lost 8 bases and the J segment 0 bases; nucleotides outside the gene matches: 8. This CDR3 has 15 residues. Written as DNA, the CDR3 is TGTGCCAGCCGCCCCGCCAGGGGGCTGAACACTGAAGCTTTCTTT. Translated, it gives CASRPARGLNTEAFF.

Notes on this clonotype: A clone one base away is much larger, so this may be a read error. The chain is built from TRBV30 and TRBJ2-7; a possible D gene is TRBD1 (5 bases). The ends were cut back, 0 bases at V and 6 bases at J, with 15 bases in the middle. Germline lookup yields CDR1 GTSNPN and CDR2 SVGIG (reference sequence). The CDR3 totals 14 residues. The CDR3 DNA is TGTGCCTGGAGTGTAGGGGCAGGGCACCGCGAGCAGTACTTC. Translation gives CAWSVGAGHREQYF.

In regard to this clonotype: One base away lies a much larger clone, so this may be a sequencing read error. The chain joins TRBV29-1 to TRBJ2-2; D assignment may be TRBD1 or TRBD2 (5 bases each). The germline V gene has CDR1 SQVTM and CDR2 ANQGSEA. CDR3 length equals 13 residues. CDR3 sequence (DNA): TGCAGCGTTAGGACACCGAACACCGGGGTGCTGTTTTTT. Its translation: CSVRTPNTGVLFF.

This clonotype was seen ten or more times. This chain links TRBV20-1 with TRBJ2-7; TRBD2 agrees at 9 bases. Germline V gene sequence: CDR1 DFQATT, CDR2 SNEGSKA (reference sequence). This CDR3 is built from 13 residues. The V gene end was trimmed by 3 bases and the J gene end by 4 bases; junction bases not matched to a gene: 4. This CDR3 reads CSARGTSRYEQYF. CDR3 in DNA: TGCAGTGCTAGGGGGACTAGCCGGTACGAGCAGTACTTC.

The J gene is TRBJ1-4, the V gene TRBV19; no definite D call. The V gene's germline CDR1 is LNHDA and CDR2 SQIVND (reference sequence). Trimming stripped 6 bases from V and 4 bases from J, with 15 bases between. This CDR3 spans 15 amino acids. In nucleotides, the CDR3 is TGTGCCAGTAGACACTCGGACGGAATTAATGAAAAACTGTTTTTT. Its translation is CASRHSDGINEKLFF. Together with reference TRBV19 and TRBJ1-4, the CDR3 gives the full variable domain: DGGITQSPKYLFRKEGQNVTLSCEQNLNHDAMYWYRQDPGQGLRLIYYSQIVNDFQKGDIAEGYSVSREKKESFPLTVTSAQKNPTAFYLCASRHSDGINEKLFFGSGTQLSVL.

The chain carries TRBV20-1 and TRBJ1-1; D uncertain. Trimming shortened V by 5 bases and J by 7 bases, and 14 bases separated the two germline ends. The germline gives CDR1 DFQATT, CDR2 SNEGSKA (reference sequence). The CDR3 loop spans 12 amino acids. The CDR3 DNA reads TGCAGTGCTCGGGCCATCGGGGTTGAAGCTTTCTTT. Translated: CSARAIGVEAFF.

This sequence joins TRBV4-3 and TRBJ1-1; maybe TRBD1 (6 bases). Trimming pared 0 bases from V and 3 bases from J, leaving 26 bases between. Germline V gives CDR1 LGHNA, CDR2 YSLEER. The CDR3 length is 20 residues. CDR3 coding DNA: TGCGCCAGCAGCCAAGATCACCTACGGTCAGGGGCGTATCCTTACACTGAAGCTTTCTTT. This translates into CASSQDHLRSGAYPYTEAFF.

This clonotype was recorded many times. The genes are TRBV29-1 and TRBJ2-7; the D gene is possibly TRBD1 (5 bases). This CDR3 is built from 11 residues. Germline V gene data show CDR1 as SQVTM and CDR2 as ANQGSEA. Trimming removed 4 bases from V and 3 bases from J, with 7 bases in between. The CDR3 nucleotides read TGCAGCGTTGCCAGGGACTACGAGCAGTACTTC. Translation: CSVARDYEQYF.

This clonotype has at least ten counts. The chain links TRBV12-3 or TRBV12-4 to TRBJ1-1; TRBD1 is a possible D gene (5 bases). V gave up 5 bases and J gave up 1 base, with 8 bases separating them. This CDR3 is 13 amino acids long. This CDR3 reads CASSRQKNTEAFF. CDR3 nucleotides: TGTGCCAGCAGTAGACAGAAGAACACTGAAGCTTTCTTT.

This clonotype appeared a single time. No conserved phenylalanine or tryptophan ends this CDR3, so it is likely a read error. The chain uses TRBV6-5 and TRBJ2-1; no clear D gene. The CDR3 is 12 residues long. V was cut by 5 bases and J by 3 bases, with 5 bases left in between. CDR1 is MNHEY and CDR2 is SVGAGI in the germline V gene. This CDR3 is CASSNLYNEQFS. DNA of the CDR3: TGTGCCAGCAGTAACCTCTACAATGAGCAGTTCTCC.

About this clonotype itself: With a much larger clone just one base away, this may be a read error. The chain employs TRBV29-1 and TRBJ2-7; D is perhaps TRBD2 (6 bases). Germline lookup yields CDR1 SQVTM and CDR2 ANQGSEA. This CDR3 is 15 amino acids long. The V gene lost 2 bases and the J gene lost 5 bases, with 19 bases spanning the gap. For the CDR3, the DNA is TGCAGCGTTGAAATCGCGGGGATAGGATCCAACGAGCAGTACTTC. It encodes CSVEIAGIGSNEQYF.

The chain is built from TRBV19 and TRBJ2-2; D is ambiguous. Between the trimmed V and J ends, which lost 3 bases and 4 bases, there was a span of 15 bases. The CDR3 contains 16 residues. Germline V CDR1 and CDR2: LNHDA, SQIVND (reference sequence). In nucleotides, the CDR3 is TGTGCCAGTAGTATCGAGTTCGGGTTTCCCACCGGGGAGCTGTTTTTT. Amino acids: CASSIEFGFPTGELFF. Drawing the rest from reference TRBV19 and TRBJ2-2, the complete variable domain is DGGITQSPKYLFRKEGQNVTLSCEQNLNHDAMYWYRQDPGQGLRLIYYSQIVNDFQKGDIAEGYSVSREKKESFPLTVTSAQKNPTAFYLCASSIEFGFPTGELFFGEGSRLTVL.

This clonotype appeared many times. The J gene is TRBJ1-4, the V gene TRBV4-3; no firm D call. The ends were cut back, 0 bases at V and 8 bases at J, with 13 bases in the middle. The CDR3 runs to 15 residues. Germline assignment: CDR1 LGHNA and CDR2 YSLEER. Written as DNA, the CDR3 is TGCGCCAGCAGCCAAGATATTCTCCCATCGGAAAAACTGTTTTTT. The encoded protein is CASSQDILPSEKLFF.

Comment on this clonotype: Just one base apart from a much larger clone, this may be a read error. This chain connects TRBV6-5 to TRBJ1-1; TRBD1 agrees at 7 bases. The V gene's germline CDR1 is MNHEY and CDR2 SVGAGI. CDR3 size: 19 residues. CDR3 nucleotides: TGTGCCAGCAGTTACCACTATAGCGAGCCGGGACAGACGAACACTGGAGCTTTCTTT. This gives the protein CASSYHYSEPGQTNTGAFF.

The chain carries TRBV3-1 and TRBJ1-1, with TRBD1 matching over 9 bases. This CDR3 has 16 amino acids. The germline gives CDR1 LGHDT, CDR2 YNNKEL (reference sequence). V was clipped by 4 bases and J by 4 bases; unmatched bases: 10. CDR3 residues: CASSPPGQGLSTEAFF. The CDR3 DNA reads TGTGCCAGCAGCCCGCCGGGACAGGGCCTTAGCACTGAAGCTTTCTTT.

This clonotype occurred many times. This rearrangement joins TRBV28 to TRBJ1-2; 10 positions match TRBD1. J gave up 5 bases and V 3 bases, and 9 bases lay outside the gene matches. Germline V gene data show CDR1 as MDHEN and CDR2 as SYDVKM. This CDR3 spans 16 amino acids. DNA of the CDR3: TGTGCCAGCAGTTTCTCCGGGACAGGGGAGCGGTATGGCTACACCTTC. Protein product: CASSFSGTGERYGYTF.

Remarks on this clonotype: Given the absence of the conserved phenylalanine or tryptophan at the CDR3 end, a read error is likely. This chain connects TRBV11-2 to TRBJ2-2; possibly TRBD1 for D (6 bases). The V gene's germline CDR1 is SGHAT and CDR2 FQNNGV. With 4 bases removed from V and 1 base from J, the gap between germline ends came to 7 bases. The CDR3 sequence is 14 residues long. DNA for the CDR3: TGTGCCAGCAGCTGGACAGTGAACACCGGGGAGCTGTTTTCT. It specifies CASSWTVNTGELFS.

This sequence joins TRBV27 and TRBJ2-7, with TRBD2 matching 10 bases. After removal of 7 bases from V and 6 bases from J, the junction contained 12 bases not matched to a gene. CDR3 length: 15 amino acids. CDR1 is MNHEY, CDR2 SMNVEV, per germline (reference sequence). The CDR3 nucleotides are TGTGCCAGCACAACTAGCGGGGCCCACCTAAGCGAGCAGTACTTC. Protein sequence: CASTTSGAHLSEQYF.

There are many counts of this clonotype. The CDR3 loop reads CASRAKSYEQYF. The CDR3 DNA reads TGTGCCAGTAGAGCCAAGTCCTACGAGCAGTACTTC. The chain carries TRBV2 and TRBJ2-7; unclear D gene. There are 12 residues in the CDR3. Per germline, CDR1 SNHLY and CDR2 FYNNEI. Trimming shortened V by 9 bases and J by 1 base, and 10 bases separated the two germline ends.

Ten or more counts support this clonotype. The chain carries TRBV5-6 and TRBJ2-3, with 7 bases lining up with TRBD1. Germline values: CDR1 SGHDT, CDR2 YYEEEE. The ends lost 0 bases at V and 0 bases at J; junction bases unmatched: 1. The CDR3 has 15 amino acids. The CDR3 nucleotides read TGTGCCAGCAGCTTGGACAGGGGAAGCACAGATACGCAGTATTTT. Amino acids: CASSLDRGSTDTQYF.

The CDR3 nucleotides are TGTGCCAGCAGCGTAGACGGGGTCTACACCTTC. Protein sequence: CASSVDGVYTF. The chain is built from TRBV9 and TRBJ1-2; D unclear. V gave up 0 bases and J gave up 10 bases, with 7 bases separating them. Germline loops: CDR1 SGDLS, CDR2 YYNGEE. The CDR3 spans 11 residues.

In this sample, this clonotype turned up many times. The chain is built from TRBV5-6 and TRBJ1-5, with a possible D match to TRBD1 (5 bases). Looked up from germline, CDR1 is SGHDT and CDR2 is YYEEEE. This CDR3 spans 16 amino acids. Trimming took off 2 bases at V and 3 bases at J, with 15 bases between the two ends. CDR3: CASSFSGVGDNQPQHF. Written as DNA, the CDR3 is TGTGCCAGCAGCTTCTCCGGAGTAGGGGACAATCAGCCCCAGCATTTT.

This clonotype showed up just a few times. One end of the junction is discordant with germline, which a read error may explain. V and J are TRBV11-2 and TRBJ2-3; D gene ambiguous. Germline loops: CDR1 SGHAT, CDR2 FQNNGV. The CDR3 has 16 amino acids. The CDR3 DNA follows: TGTGCCAGCAGCTCCACGCCCGGACCAAGCACAGATACGCAGTGTTTT. The encoded protein is CASSSTPGPSTDTQCF. Complete variable domain (other parts from reference TRBV11-2 and TRBJ2-3): EAGVAQSPRYKIIEKRQSVAFWCNPISGHATLYWYQQILGQGPKLLIQFQNNGVVDDSQLPKDRFSAERLKGVDSTLKIQPAKLEDSAVYLCASSSTPGPSTDTQCFGPGTRLTVL.

With regard to this clonotype: Given a much more abundant clone one base away, this may be a read error. The J gene is TRBJ2-3, the V gene TRBV2; unclear D gene. The CDR3 is 13 residues long. CDR1 SNHLY and CDR2 FYNNEI come from the germline V gene. CDR3: CTSSDSDTDTQYF. CDR3 coding DNA: TGTACCAGCAGTGATTCAGACACAGATACGCAGTATTTT.

This clonotype was seen repeatedly, ten times or more. An end of the junction does not agree with germline; a read error may underlie this. The chain recombines TRBV7-6 with TRBJ2-2; TRBD2 aligns across 9 bases. The germline V gene has CDR1 SGHVS and CDR2 FNYEAQ. The CDR3 contains 15 residues. The CDR3 DNA sequence: TGTGCCAGCAGCTTAGGGACTAGCGAAAGCCGGGGATTGGTTTTT. As protein: CASSLGTSESRGLVF.

This clonotype was seen at least ten times. This chain links TRBV29-1 with TRBJ2-3, with D uncertain. Trimming pared 3 bases from V and 3 bases from J, leaving 10 bases between. CDR3 size: 13 residues. Germline values: CDR1 SQVTM, CDR2 ANQGSEA. The CDR3 is CSVEKGVTDTQYF. CDR3 nucleotide sequence: TGCAGCGTTGAGAAGGGTGTGACAGATACGCAGTATTTT.

This clonotype was picked up a small number of times. The genes are TRBV21-1 and TRBJ2-7; no check of the table's D call, TRBD1, against the DNA was made. TRBV21-1 is flagged as a pseudogene. This CDR3 spans 14 amino acids. In nucleotides, the CDR3 is TGTGCCAGCAGCTTACAGGACAGGGTACTCGAGCAGTACTTC. Amino acids: CASSLQDRVLEQYF.

This clonotype was picked up one time. The chain couples TRBV20-1 to TRBJ1-3; D gene unclear. V was shortened by 0 bases and J by 6 bases, with 18 bases between the two germline ends. Germline V lookup: CDR1 DFQATT, CDR2 SNEGSKA (reference sequence). This CDR3 comprises 16 residues. CDR3 bases: TGCAGTGCTAGAGATAATTGGGGAGGTTTCGAAAACACCATATATTTT. It encodes CSARDNWGGFENTIYF.